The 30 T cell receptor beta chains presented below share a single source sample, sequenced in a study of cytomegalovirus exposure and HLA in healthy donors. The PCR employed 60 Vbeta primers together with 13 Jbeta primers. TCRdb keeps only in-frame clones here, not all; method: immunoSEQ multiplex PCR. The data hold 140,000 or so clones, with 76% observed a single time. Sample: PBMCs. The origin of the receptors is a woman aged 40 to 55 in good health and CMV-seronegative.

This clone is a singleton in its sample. The CDR3 region has the DNA TGTGCCAGCAGCCTTGCTACGAACAATCAGCCCCAGCATTTT. The encoded protein is CASSLATNNQPQHF. J is TRBJ1-5 and V is TRBV7-6, with D hard to call. CDR3 size: 14 residues. Germline V gene sequence: CDR1 SGHVS, CDR2 FNYEAQ. V dropped 5 bases and J dropped 3 bases, with 11 bases sitting between them.

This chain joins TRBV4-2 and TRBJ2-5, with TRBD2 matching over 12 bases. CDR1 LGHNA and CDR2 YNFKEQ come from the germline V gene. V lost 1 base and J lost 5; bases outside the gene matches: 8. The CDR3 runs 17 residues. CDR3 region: CASSQVASGGAWETQYF. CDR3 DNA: TGTGCCAGCAGCCAAGTCGCTAGCGGGGGGGCTTGGGAGACCCAGTACTTC.

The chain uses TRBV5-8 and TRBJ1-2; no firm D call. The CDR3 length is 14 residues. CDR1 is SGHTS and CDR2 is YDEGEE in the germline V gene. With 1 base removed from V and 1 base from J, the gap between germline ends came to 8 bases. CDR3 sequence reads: CASSLTALNYGYTF. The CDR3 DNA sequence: TGTGCCAGCAGCTTGACAGCCCTTAACTATGGCTACACCTTC.

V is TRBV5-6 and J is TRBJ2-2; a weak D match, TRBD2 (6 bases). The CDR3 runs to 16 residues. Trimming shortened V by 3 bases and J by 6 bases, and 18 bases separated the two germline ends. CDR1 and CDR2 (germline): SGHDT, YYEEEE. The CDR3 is CASSYRETAISGELFF. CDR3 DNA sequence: TGTGCCAGCAGCTACCGGGAGACAGCAATATCCGGGGAGCTGTTTTTT.

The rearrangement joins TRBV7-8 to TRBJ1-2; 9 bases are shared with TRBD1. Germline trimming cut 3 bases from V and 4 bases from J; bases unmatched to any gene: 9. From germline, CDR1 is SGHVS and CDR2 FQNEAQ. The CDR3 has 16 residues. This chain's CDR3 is CASSLGPGQGAYGYTF. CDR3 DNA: TGTGCCAGCAGCTTGGGGCCGGGACAGGGTGCCTATGGCTACACCTTC.

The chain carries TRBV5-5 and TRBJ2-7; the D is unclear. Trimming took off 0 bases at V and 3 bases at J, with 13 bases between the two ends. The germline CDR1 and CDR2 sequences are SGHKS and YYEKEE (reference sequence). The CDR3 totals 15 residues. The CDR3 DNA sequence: TGTGCCAGCAGCTTGGGGTCGTCGGTATACTACGAGCAGTACTTC. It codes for CASSLGSSVYYEQYF. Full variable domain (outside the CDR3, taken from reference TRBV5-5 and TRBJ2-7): DAGVTQSPTHLIKTRGQQVTLRCSPISGHKSVSWYQQVLGQGPQFIFQYYEKEERGRGNFPDRFSARQFPNYSSELNVNALLLGDSALYLCASSLGSSVYYEQYFGPGTRLTVT.

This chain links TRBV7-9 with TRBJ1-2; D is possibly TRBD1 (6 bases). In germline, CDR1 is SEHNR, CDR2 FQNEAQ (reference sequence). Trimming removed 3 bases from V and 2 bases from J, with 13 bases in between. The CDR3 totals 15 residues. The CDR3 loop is CASSLLTGPNYGYTF. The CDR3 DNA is TGTGCCAGCAGCTTGCTAACAGGGCCCAACTATGGCTACACCTTC.

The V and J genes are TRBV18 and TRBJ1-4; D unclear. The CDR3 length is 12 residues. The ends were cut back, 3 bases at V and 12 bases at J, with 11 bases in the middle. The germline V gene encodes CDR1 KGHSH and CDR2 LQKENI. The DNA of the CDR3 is TGTGCCAGCTCACCCTTACGAGGGCAACTGTTTTTT. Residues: CASSPLRGQLFF.

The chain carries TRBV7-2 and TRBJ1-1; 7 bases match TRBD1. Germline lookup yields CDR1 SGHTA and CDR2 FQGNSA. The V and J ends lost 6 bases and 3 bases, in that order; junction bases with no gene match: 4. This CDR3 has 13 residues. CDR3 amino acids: CASRSQGDTEAFF. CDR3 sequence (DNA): TGTGCCAGCAGATCCCAGGGGGACACTGAAGCTTTCTTT.

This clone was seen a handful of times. In DNA, the CDR3 is TGCGCCAGCAGCCCATACAGGGGTTCTGGGGCCAACGTCCTGACTTTC. It specifies CASSPYRGSGANVLTF. V is TRBV4-1 and J is TRBJ2-6; 7 bases fit TRBD1. V dropped 4 bases and J dropped 1; count of bases not matched to a gene: 4. Germline V gene data show CDR1 as MGHRA and CDR2 as YSYEKL. The CDR3 length is 16 residues.

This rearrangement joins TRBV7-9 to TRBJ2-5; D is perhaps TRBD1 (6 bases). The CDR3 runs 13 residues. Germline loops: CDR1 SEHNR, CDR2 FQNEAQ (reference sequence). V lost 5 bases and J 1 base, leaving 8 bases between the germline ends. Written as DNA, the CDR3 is TGTGCCAGCAGCCGGGACATCCAAGAGACCCAGTACTTC. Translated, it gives CASSRDIQETQYF.

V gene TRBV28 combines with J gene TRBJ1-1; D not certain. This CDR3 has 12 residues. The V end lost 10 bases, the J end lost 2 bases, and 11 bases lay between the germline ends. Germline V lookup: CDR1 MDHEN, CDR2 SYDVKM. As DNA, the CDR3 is TGTGCCACCTTTGTCCCTAACACTGAAGCTTTCTTT. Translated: CATFVPNTEAFF.

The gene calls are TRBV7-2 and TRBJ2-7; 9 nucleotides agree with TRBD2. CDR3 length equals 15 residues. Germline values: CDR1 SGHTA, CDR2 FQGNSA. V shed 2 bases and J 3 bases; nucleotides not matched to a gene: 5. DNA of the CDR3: TGTGCCAGCAGCTTACTGGGACTAGCTCGCTACGAGCAGTACTTC. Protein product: CASSLLGLARYEQYF.

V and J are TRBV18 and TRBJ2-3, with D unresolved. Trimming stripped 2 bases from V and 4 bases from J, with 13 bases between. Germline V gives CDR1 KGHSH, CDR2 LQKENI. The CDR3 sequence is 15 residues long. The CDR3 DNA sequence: TGTGCCAGCTCACCAGGCGGAGTTGGCGCAGATACGCAGTATTTT. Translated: CASSPGGVGADTQYF.

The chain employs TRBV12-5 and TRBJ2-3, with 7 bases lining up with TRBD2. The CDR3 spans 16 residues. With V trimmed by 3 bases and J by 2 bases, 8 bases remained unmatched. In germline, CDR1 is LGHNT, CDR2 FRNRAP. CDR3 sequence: CASGFGLADITDTQYF. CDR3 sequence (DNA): TGTGCTAGTGGTTTTGGTCTAGCGGATATCACAGATACGCAGTATTTT.

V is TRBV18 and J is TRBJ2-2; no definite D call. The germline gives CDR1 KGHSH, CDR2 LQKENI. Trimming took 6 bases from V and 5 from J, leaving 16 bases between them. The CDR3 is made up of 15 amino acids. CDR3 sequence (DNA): TGTGCCAGCTCCGGCACGGTGAGGCCAACCGGGGAGCTGTTTTTT. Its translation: CASSGTVRPTGELFF.

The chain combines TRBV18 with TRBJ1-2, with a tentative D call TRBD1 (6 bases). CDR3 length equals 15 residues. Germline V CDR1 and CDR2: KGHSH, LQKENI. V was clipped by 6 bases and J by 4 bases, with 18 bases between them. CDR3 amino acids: CASSTGKVLGYGYTF. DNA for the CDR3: TGTGCCAGCTCCACAGGGAAGGTGCTCGGCTATGGCTACACCTTC.

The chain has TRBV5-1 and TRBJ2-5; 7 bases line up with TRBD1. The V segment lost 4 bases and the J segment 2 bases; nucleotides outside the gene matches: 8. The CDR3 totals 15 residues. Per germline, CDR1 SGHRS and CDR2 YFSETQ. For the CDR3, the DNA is TGCGCCAGCAGCGCGGCCCAGGGGGATCAAGAGACCCAGTACTTC. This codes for CASSAAQGDQETQYF.

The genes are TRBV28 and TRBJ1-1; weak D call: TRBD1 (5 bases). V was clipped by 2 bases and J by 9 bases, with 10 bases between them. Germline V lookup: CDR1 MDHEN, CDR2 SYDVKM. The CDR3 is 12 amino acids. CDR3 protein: CASSLRGGKAFF. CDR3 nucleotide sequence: TGTGCCAGCAGTTTAAGGGGAGGCAAAGCTTTCTTT.

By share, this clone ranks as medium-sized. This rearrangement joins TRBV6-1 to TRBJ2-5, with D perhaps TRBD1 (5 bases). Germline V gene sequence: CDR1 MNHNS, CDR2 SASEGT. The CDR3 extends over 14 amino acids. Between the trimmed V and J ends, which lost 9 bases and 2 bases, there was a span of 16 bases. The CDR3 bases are TGTGCCAGTAGTACAGGAGATCCTCAAGAGACCCAGTACTTC. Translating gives CASSTGDPQETQYF.

For the CDR3, the DNA is TGTGCCAGCAGCTTGGACGGCGGGGTGCGCGAGCAGTACTTC. Amino acid sequence: CASSLDGGVREQYF. The chain links TRBV5-4 to TRBJ2-7; perhaps TRBD2 as D (6 bases). With 0 bases removed from V and 6 bases from J, the gap between germline ends came to 13 bases. The CDR3 loop spans 14 amino acids. CDR1 and CDR2 (germline): SGHNT, YYREEE (reference sequence).

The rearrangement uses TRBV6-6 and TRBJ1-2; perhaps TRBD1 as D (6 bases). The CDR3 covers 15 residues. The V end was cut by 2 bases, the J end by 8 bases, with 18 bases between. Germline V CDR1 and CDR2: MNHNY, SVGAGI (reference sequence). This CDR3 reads CASSYTGTLVDGYTF. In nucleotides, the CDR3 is TGTGCCAGCAGTTACACCGGGACACTGGTAGACGGCTACACCTTC.

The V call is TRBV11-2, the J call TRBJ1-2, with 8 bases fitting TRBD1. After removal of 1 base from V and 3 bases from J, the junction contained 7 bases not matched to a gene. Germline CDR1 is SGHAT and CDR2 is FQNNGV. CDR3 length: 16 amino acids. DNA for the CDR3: TGTGCCAGCAGCTTAGTTGGTACAGGGGGGGACTATGGCTACACCTTC. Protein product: CASSLVGTGGDYGYTF.

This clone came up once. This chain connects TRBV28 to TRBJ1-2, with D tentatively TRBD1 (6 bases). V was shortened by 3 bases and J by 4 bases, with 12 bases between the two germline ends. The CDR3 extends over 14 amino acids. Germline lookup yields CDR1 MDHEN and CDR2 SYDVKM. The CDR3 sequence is CASSLSGASYGYTF. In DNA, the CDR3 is TGTGCCAGCAGTTTGTCAGGGGCGAGCTATGGCTACACCTTC.

CDR3 sequence: CASSLAHSVSTEAFF. The CDR3 nucleotides are TGTGCCAGCAGCTTAGCCCACTCTGTGAGCACTGAAGCTTTCTTT. This chain connects TRBV7-8 to TRBJ1-1; D gene ambiguous. V lost 0 bases to trimming and J lost 4 bases, with 12 bases between them. Germline CDR1 reads SGHVS; CDR2 reads FQNEAQ. This CDR3 spans 15 amino acids.

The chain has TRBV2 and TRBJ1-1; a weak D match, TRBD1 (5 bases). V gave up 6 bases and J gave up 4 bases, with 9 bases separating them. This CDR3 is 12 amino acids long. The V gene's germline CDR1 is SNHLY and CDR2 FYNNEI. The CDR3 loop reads CASRGDFTEAFF. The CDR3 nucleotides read TGTGCCAGCAGGGGGGACTTCACTGAAGCTTTCTTT.

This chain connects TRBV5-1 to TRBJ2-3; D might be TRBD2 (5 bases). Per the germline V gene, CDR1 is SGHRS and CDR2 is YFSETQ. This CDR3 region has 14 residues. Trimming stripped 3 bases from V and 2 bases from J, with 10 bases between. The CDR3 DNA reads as TGCGCCAGCAGCTCGGGGTCGCTCACAGATACGCAGTATTTT. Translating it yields CASSSGSLTDTQYF.

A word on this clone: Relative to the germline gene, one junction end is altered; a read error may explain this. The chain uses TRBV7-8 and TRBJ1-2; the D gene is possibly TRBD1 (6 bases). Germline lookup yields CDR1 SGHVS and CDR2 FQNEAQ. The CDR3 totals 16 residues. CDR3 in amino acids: CASSLAQQGPNYDYTF. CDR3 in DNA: TGTGCCAGCAGCTTAGCGCAACAGGGCCCAAACTATGACTACACCTTC. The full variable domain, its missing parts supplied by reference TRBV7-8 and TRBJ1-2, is GAGVSQSPRYKVAKRGQDVALRCDPISGHVSLFWYQQALGQGPEFLTYFQNEAQLDKSGLPSDRFFAERPEGSVSTLKIQRTQQEDSAVYLCASSLAQQGPNYDYTFGSGTRLTVV.

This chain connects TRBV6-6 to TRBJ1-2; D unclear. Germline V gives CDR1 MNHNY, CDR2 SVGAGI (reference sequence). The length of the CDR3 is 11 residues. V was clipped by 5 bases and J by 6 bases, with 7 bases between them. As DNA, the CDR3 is TGTGCCAGCAGTCCCCGGGATGGCTACACCTTC. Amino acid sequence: CASSPRDGYTF.

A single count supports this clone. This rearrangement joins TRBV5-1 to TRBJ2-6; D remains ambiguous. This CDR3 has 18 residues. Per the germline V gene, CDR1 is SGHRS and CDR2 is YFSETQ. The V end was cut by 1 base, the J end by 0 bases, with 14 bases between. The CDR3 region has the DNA TGCGCCAGCAGCTTGCTGTCACAACCATCCTCTGGGGCCAACGTCCTGACTTTC. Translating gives CASSLLSQPSSGANVLTF.